Below are 18 T cell receptor beta chains sequenced from a single sample in a study of blood T cell repertoires in COVID-19 (TCRdb year 2020). The library was made by the immunoSEQ multiplex PCR assay. Held by TCRdb, this immuneACCESS table contains in-frame sequences only and omits some clones. Under half of the omission traces to an unresolved V gene where checked; the cause of the rest is unknown. For this sample there are 120,000 to 150,000 clones; around 81% appear just once. The ten largest clonotypes hold nearly 3% of the sample. What was sequenced was peripheral blood. These receptors were collected from a woman aged 40 to 50 with active or convalescent COVID-19.

The V call is TRBV10-3, the J call TRBJ1-5, with D tentatively TRBD1 (6 bases). The CDR3 is 17 residues long. Looked up from germline, CDR1 is ENHRY and CDR2 is SYGVKD. Trimming took 0 bases from V and 0 from J, leaving 12 bases between them. CDR3 coding DNA: TGTGCCATCAGTGAGTCGACTCAGGACAGTAGCAATCAGCCCCAGCATTTT. Translation gives CAISESTQDSSNQPQHF.

This chain uses TRBV7-8 with TRBJ1-2; weak D call: TRBD1 (6 bases). In germline, CDR1 is SGHVS, CDR2 FQNEAQ. This CDR3 is built from 14 residues. With 2 bases removed from V and 4 bases from J, the gap between germline ends came to 11 bases. CDR3 amino acids: CASSLITGTYGYTF. CDR3 DNA sequence: TGTGCCAGCAGCTTAATTACAGGGACCTATGGCTACACCTTC.

The chain has TRBV21-1 and TRBJ1-2; TRBD1 is the table's D call and was not checked against the DNA. TRBV21-1 is a pseudogene segment. The CDR3 is 15 amino acids. The CDR3 loop reads CASTYSTGKPYGYTF. In DNA form, the CDR3 reads TGTGCCAGCACCTATTCTACAGGGAAACCCTATGGCTACACCTTC.

This clone was counted a few times. The chain uses TRBV7-2 and TRBJ1-5, with a possible D match to TRBD1 (5 bases). V was pared by 4 bases and J by 3 bases, with 13 bases between. The CDR3 totals 15 residues. CDR1 and CDR2 (germline): SGHTA, FQGNSA. CDR3 in amino acids: CASSSLGGSNQPQHF. The CDR3 DNA is TGTGCCAGCAGCTCCCTGGGGGGGTCCAATCAGCCCCAGCATTTT.

This chain joins TRBV19 and TRBJ1-3; D gene ambiguous. CDR1 LNHDA and CDR2 SQIVND come from the germline V gene (reference sequence). The CDR3 is 13 amino acids. Trimming stripped 6 bases from V and 4 bases from J, with 10 bases between. The CDR3 protein is CASRPTGGNTIYF. CDR3 sequence (DNA): TGTGCCAGTAGGCCGACGGGGGGAAACACCATATATTTT. Full variable domain (outside the CDR3, taken from reference TRBV19 and TRBJ1-3): DGGITQSPKYLFRKEGQNVTLSCEQNLNHDAMYWYRQDPGQGLRLIYYSQIVNDFQKGDIAEGYSVSREKKESFPLTVTSAQKNPTAFYLCASRPTGGNTIYFGEGSWLTVV.

This chain joins TRBV28 and TRBJ1-1; perhaps TRBD1 as D (5 bases). The CDR3 extends over 14 amino acids. The germline V gene has CDR1 MDHEN and CDR2 SYDVKM. Trimming left V 2 bases short and J 0 bases short, with 7 bases between. This chain's CDR3 is CASSLPGLNTEAFF. The CDR3 DNA follows: TGTGCCAGCAGTTTACCAGGGCTGAACACTGAAGCTTTCTTT.

V gene TRBV15 combines with J gene TRBJ2-6, with D possibly being TRBD1 (6 bases). CDR1 LNHNV and CDR2 YYDKDF come from the germline V gene (reference sequence). This CDR3 has 17 amino acids. Trimming pared 4 bases from V and 0 bases from J, leaving 13 bases between. CDR3 in DNA: TGTGCCACCAGCACCGTGACAGGCCTCTCTGGGGCCAACGTCCTGACTTTC. Its protein is CATSTVTGLSGANVLTF.

The V call is TRBV9, the J call TRBJ2-7; 8 bases match TRBD1. V lost 4 bases to trimming and J lost 5 bases; unmatched junction nucleotides: 11. CDR3 length: 15 residues. The V gene's germline CDR1 is SGDLS and CDR2 YYNGEE. The CDR3 sequence: CASSPSSQGGNEQYF. The CDR3 DNA reads as TGTGCCAGCAGCCCTAGCTCACAGGGGGGCAACGAGCAGTACTTC.

The chain employs TRBV19 and TRBJ1-5; D is possibly TRBD1 (5 bases). Germline-derived CDR1 and CDR2 are LNHDA and SQIVND (reference sequence). The germline V and J ends were trimmed by 0 bases and 4 bases, with 13 bases remaining between them. The length of the CDR3 is 16 residues. CDR3 in amino acids: CASSIEEGQINQPQHF. CDR3 nucleotides: TGTGCCAGTAGTATAGAAGAAGGACAAATAAATCAGCCCCAGCATTTT. Based on the CDR3 plus reference TRBV19 and TRBJ1-5, the full variable domain is DGGITQSPKYLFRKEGQNVTLSCEQNLNHDAMYWYRQDPGQGLRLIYYSQIVNDFQKGDIAEGYSVSREKKESFPLTVTSAQKNPTAFYLCASSIEEGQINQPQHFGDGTRLSIL.

The chain is built from TRBV4-3 and TRBJ1-2; D might be TRBD1 (5 bases). V lost 5 bases, J lost 4 bases, and 20 bases lay in between. Germline CDR1 LGHNA, CDR2 YSLEER. The CDR3 is made up of 16 amino acids. CDR3 sequence reads: CASSGTGARGSYGYTF. The DNA of the CDR3 is TGCGCCAGCAGCGGGACTGGTGCTAGAGGGTCCTATGGCTACACCTTC.

A few counts support this clone. This chain's CDR3 is CASSLRGLGNEQFF. CDR3 bases: TGTGCCAGCAGCTTAAGGGGACTAGGTAATGAGCAGTTCTTC. The chain is built from TRBV7-2 and TRBJ2-1; TRBD2 matches 8 bases. This CDR3 has 14 residues. The V gene end was trimmed by 2 bases and the J gene end by 7 bases; junction bases not matched to a gene: 4. In germline, CDR1 is SGHTA, CDR2 FQGNSA.

The chain's CDR3 is CASSGGDLSGNTIYF. CDR3 coding DNA: TGTGCCAGTAGTGGCGGGGACCTCTCTGGAAACACCATATATTTT. The chain is built from TRBV19 and TRBJ1-3; D is perhaps TRBD1 (5 bases). V lost 5 bases and J lost 0, with 11 bases in between. CDR3 length: 15 amino acids. CDR1 and CDR2 from the germline V gene are LNHDA and SQIVND (reference sequence). Drawing the rest from reference TRBV19 and TRBJ1-3, the complete variable domain is DGGITQSPKYLFRKEGQNVTLSCEQNLNHDAMYWYRQDPGQGLRLIYYSQIVNDFQKGDIAEGYSVSREKKESFPLTVTSAQKNPTAFYLCASSGGDLSGNTIYFGEGSWLTVV.

This clone was seen more than once but under ten times. The V and J genes are TRBV11-2 and TRBJ2-2; D is possibly TRBD2 (6 bases). The CDR3 is made up of 15 amino acids. Germline V gene sequence: CDR1 SGHAT, CDR2 FQNNGV. V shed 2 bases and J shed 5 bases, with 12 bases lying between them. CDR3 DNA sequence: TGTGCCAGCAGCTTACGAGGGGAGGTTACCGGGGAGCTGTTTTTT. It is translated as CASSLRGEVTGELFF.

The V and J genes are TRBV9 and TRBJ1-4; 8 bases agree with TRBD1. Germline V lookup: CDR1 SGDLS, CDR2 YYNGEE. The CDR3 length is 20 residues. V shed 2 bases and J 5 bases; nucleotides not matched to a gene: 20. The CDR3 loop reads CASSVDPGQDQQELNEKLFF. In DNA form, the CDR3 reads TGTGCCAGCAGCGTCGACCCGGGACAGGACCAACAAGAACTCAATGAAAAACTGTTTTTT.

This chain joins TRBV24-1 and TRBJ1-1, with D possibly matching TRBD1 (6 bases). Trimming shortened V by 3 bases and J by 4 bases, and 8 bases separated the two germline ends. Germline V gene data show CDR1 as KGHDR and CDR2 as SFDVKD. There are 13 residues in the CDR3. The CDR3 spells CATSDRGITEAFF. DNA of the CDR3: TGTGCCACCAGTGATAGGGGGATCACTGAAGCTTTCTTT.

The CDR3 reads CASSLNTRVNEQYF. In DNA, the CDR3 is TGCGCCAGCAGCTTGAATACCAGGGTCAACGAGCAGTACTTC. V and J are TRBV5-1 and TRBJ2-7; D perhaps matches TRBD1 (5 bases). The V and J ends lost 1 base and 5 bases respectively, with 13 bases between them. Per the germline V gene, CDR1 is SGHRS and CDR2 is YFSETQ. The CDR3 contains 14 residues. Based on the CDR3 plus reference TRBV5-1 and TRBJ2-7, the full variable domain is KAGVTQTPRYLIKTRGQQVTLSCSPISGHRSVSWYQQTPGQGLQFLFEYFSETQRNKGNFPGRFSGRQFSNSRSEMNVSTLELGDSALYLCASSLNTRVNEQYFGPGTRLTVT.

The chain uses TRBV6-5 and TRBJ2-7, with D possibly being TRBD2 (7 bases). The CDR3 is made up of 12 amino acids. V was cut by 6 bases and J by 6 bases, with 12 bases left in between. Germline CDR1 MNHEY, CDR2 SVGAGI. Here the CDR3 reads CASRVGGAEQYF. The CDR3 bases are TGTGCCAGCAGGGTAGGGGGGGCCGAGCAGTACTTC.

The chain is built from TRBV28 and TRBJ1-1; no clear D. In germline, CDR1 is MDHEN, CDR2 SYDVKM. Trimming removed 6 bases at V and 7 bases at J, with 18 bases between. This CDR3 spans 14 amino acids. The CDR3 reads CASSPWQLQREAFF. CDR3 DNA sequence: TGTGCCAGCAGCCCCTGGCAGCTTCAGCGTGAAGCTTTCTTT.